This T cell receptor (beta chain) came from a study of Ad26.COV2.S vaccination and SARS-CoV-2 variants. This sample's treatment: about 20 received Ad26.COV2.S at low or high dose, single or two shots; a few received placebo; per-sample allocation not given. Samples came from day 63 after the first vaccine or placebo injection. Immunization relied on an Ad26 vector, which expressed Wuhan-strain SARS-CoV-2 spike. Some clones are missing from TCRdb's copy, which holds only in-frame ones; the method was immunoSEQ multiplex PCR. The data contain about 350,000 clones, 88% of them singletons. This CDR3 comprises 13 residues. J gave up 4 bases and V 3 bases, and 2 bases lay outside the gene matches. In germline, CDR1 is GTSNPN, CDR2 SVGIG (reference sequence).

This rearrangement joins TRBV30 to TRBJ1-2, with TRBD1 matching 10 bases. The sequence derives from a person aged 18 to 59 who received the Ad26.COV2.S COVID-19 vaccine or a placebo. The sample was peripheral blood, taken in a trial of Ad26.COV2.S vaccine versus placebo. The chain's CDR3 is CAWRGDRGYGYTF. CDR3 coding DNA: TGTGCCTGGAGAGGGGACAGGGGCTATGGCTACACCTTC.